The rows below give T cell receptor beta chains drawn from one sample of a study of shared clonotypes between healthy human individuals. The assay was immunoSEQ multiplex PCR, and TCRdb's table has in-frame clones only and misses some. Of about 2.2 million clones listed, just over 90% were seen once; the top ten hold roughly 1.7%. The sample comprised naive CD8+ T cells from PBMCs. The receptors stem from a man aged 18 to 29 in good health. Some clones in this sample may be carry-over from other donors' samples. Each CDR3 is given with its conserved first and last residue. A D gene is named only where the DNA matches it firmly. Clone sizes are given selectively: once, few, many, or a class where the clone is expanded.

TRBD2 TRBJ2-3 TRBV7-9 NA TGTGCCAGCAGCGGGCCGACTAGCGGACGCACAGATACGCAGTATTTT CASSGPTSGRTDTQYF
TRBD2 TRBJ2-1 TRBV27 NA TGTGCCAGCAGCCGAATACTAGCGGGAGGGTTCGATGAGCAGTTCTTC CASSRILAGGFDEQFF
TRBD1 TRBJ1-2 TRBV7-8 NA TGTGCCAGCAGCTTAGTAGGGACAGGACCTAGCTACACCTTC CASSLVGTGPSYTF
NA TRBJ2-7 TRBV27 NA TGTGCCAGCAGTTTGGAGGGCTACGAGCAGTACTTC CASSLEGYEQYF
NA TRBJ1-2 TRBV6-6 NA TGTGCCAGCAGTTATTCCGAGGCCTATGGCTACACCTTC CASSYSEAYGYTF
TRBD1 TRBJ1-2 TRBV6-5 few TGTGCCAGCAGTTACGGGCGGACAGGGGCCTATGGCTACACCTTC CASSYGRTGAYGYTF
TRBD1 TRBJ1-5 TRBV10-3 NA TGTGCCATCAGTGCGGCCGACAGGGTTTACAATCAGCCCCAGCATTTT CAISAADRVYNQPQHF
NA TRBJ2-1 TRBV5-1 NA TGCGCCAGCAGCGAAGGGGTGGAGCAGTTCTTC CASSEGVEQFF
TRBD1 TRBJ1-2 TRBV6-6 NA TGTGCCAGCAGCACGGGACAGAACTTGCCCTATGGCTACACCTTC CASSTGQNLPYGYTF
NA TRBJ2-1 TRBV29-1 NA TGCAGCGGTAGACTAGGGACGAATGAGCAGTTCTTC CSGRLGTNEQFF
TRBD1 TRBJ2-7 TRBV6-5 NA TGTGCCAGCAGTCCCCGGACAGGCTCCTACGAGCAGTACTTC CASSPRTGSYEQYF
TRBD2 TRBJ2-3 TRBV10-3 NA TGTGCCATCAGTGGACTAGCGGGGTCGGCAGATACGCAGTATTTT CAISGLAGSADTQYF
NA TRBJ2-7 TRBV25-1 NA TGTGCCAGCAGTGTCGGGGGCTCCTACGAGCAGTACTTC CASSVGGSYEQYF
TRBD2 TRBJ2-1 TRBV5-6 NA TGTGCCAGCAGCTCGGGACTAGCCGCCAATGAGCAGTTCTTC CASSSGLAANEQFF
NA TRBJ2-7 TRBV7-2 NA TGTGCCAGCAGCTTTAGCCGGGGTCCCTCCTACGAGCAGTACTTC CASSFSRGPSYEQYF
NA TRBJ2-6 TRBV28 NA TGTGCCAGCAGTATCAGGGGTTCCGGGGCCAACGTCCTGACTTTC CASSIRGSGANVLTF
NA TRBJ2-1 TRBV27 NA TGTGCCAGCAGTCCCATCATTCGCAATGAGCAGTTCTTC CASSPIIRNEQFF
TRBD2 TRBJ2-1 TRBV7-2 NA TGTGCCAGCAGCCTCCGGACTAGTAGGAGCAATGAGCAGTTCTTC CASSLRTSRSNEQFF
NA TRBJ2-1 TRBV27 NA TGTGCCAGCAGTTTAAGGGGACCCTCCTACAATGAGCAGTTCTTC CASSLRGPSYNEQFF
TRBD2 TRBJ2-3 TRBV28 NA TGTGCCAGCAGTTTAGATGGGACTAGCGCTACAGATACGCAGTATTTT CASSLDGTSATDTQYF
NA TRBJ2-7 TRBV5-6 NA TGTGCCAGCAGCTTGGCCTCGGGCGGCGAGCAGTACTTC CASSLASGGEQYF
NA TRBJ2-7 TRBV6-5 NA TGTGCCAGCAGCCCCGGGACGGATGGCTCCTACGAGCAGTACTTC CASSPGTDGSYEQYF
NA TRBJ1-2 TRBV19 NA TGTGCCAGTACCCTCAACAGGCTCACTAACTATGGCTACACCTTC CASTLNRLTNYGYTF
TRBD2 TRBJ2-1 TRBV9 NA TGTGCCAGCAGCGTCGGAGCGGGAAGTAACAATGAGCAGTTCTTC CASSVGAGSNNEQFF
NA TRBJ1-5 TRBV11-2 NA TGTGCCAGCAGCTTTGTGGGGGTTGGTCAGCCCCAGCATTTT CASSFVGVGQPQHF
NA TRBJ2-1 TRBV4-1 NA TGCGCCAGCAGCCAAGGGCCGGCGACCAATGAGCAGTTCTTC CASSQGPATNEQFF
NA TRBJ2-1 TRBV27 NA TGTGCCAGCCGCCCCAGGGACAATGAGCAGTTCTTC CASRPRDNEQFF
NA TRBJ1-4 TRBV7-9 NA TGTGCCAGCAGCACTCCTGTGGGTGAAAAACTGTTTTTT CASSTPVGEKLFF
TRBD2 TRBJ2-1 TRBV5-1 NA TGCGCCAGCAGCTCGGGACTAGCGGGATTCTACAATGAGCAGTTCTTC CASSSGLAGFYNEQFF
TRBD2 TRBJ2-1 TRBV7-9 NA TGTGCCAGCAGCGGGAGCTTAGCGGGAGTCCCCTACAATGAGCAGTTCTTC CASSGSLAGVPYNEQFF